This TCR beta chain was identified in a study of CD8+ T cells in alopecia areata. Whole-study context: Treated patients were given oral tofacitinib, which was dosed at 5 to 10 mg twice daily.

Once RNA had been extracted, it was reverse transcribed into cDNA to act as the sequencing template. Measured with immunoSEQ multiplex PCR; TCRdb has only the in-frame clones, and not every one. The sample has 140,000 to 150,000 clones, 45% to 60% seen once; the top ten hold approximately 15%. Germline CDR1 and CDR2: MNHEY and SMNVEV (reference sequence). V shed 2 bases and J shed 4 bases, with 11 bases lying between them. CDR3 length: 14 residues. This clone turned up a few times. Sample treatment: oral pan-JAK inhibitor, 5-10 mg twice daily. This receptor was identified in a human donor with alopecia areata. This chain joins TRBV27 and TRBJ2-5; D is perhaps TRBD1 (6 bases). Source: CD8+ T cells sorted from blood, taken at week 4, from a patient treated with tofacitinib. This CDR3 reads CASSLRSQGETQYF. CDR3 in DNA: TGTGCCAGCAGTTTACGATCACAGGGAGAGACCCAGTACTTC.